What follows are 11 T cell receptor beta chains derived from one specimen sequenced in a study of cytomegalovirus exposure and HLA in healthy donors. 13 Jbeta primers and 60 Vbeta primers were used for the PCR. Profiling relied on immunoSEQ multiplex PCR, and the TCRdb table lists in-frame clones only, not all of them. The table has tens of thousands of clones, about 77% seen once. Sequencing used PBMCs. The receptors shown here come from a man in his 60s in good health and CMV-seronegative.

The J gene is TRBJ2-1, the V gene TRBV15, with D possibly matching TRBD2 (6 bases). Germline-derived CDR1 and CDR2 are LNHNV and YYDKDF (reference sequence). The ends were cut back, 5 bases at V and 0 bases at J, with 20 bases in the middle. This CDR3 is built from 18 residues. CDR3: CATSPGVRGESSYNEQFF. CDR3 nucleotides: TGTGCCACCAGCCCCGGGGTCCGCGGGGAGAGCTCCTACAATGAGCAGTTCTTC.

The genes are TRBV7-8 and TRBJ2-1; TRBD2 matches at 11 bases. The CDR3 spans 16 residues. Germline CDR1 reads SGHVS; CDR2 reads FQNEAQ. Trimming cost V 3 bases and J 3 bases; bases outside gene matches: 4. The chain's CDR3 is CASSLISGGVYNEQFF. DNA for the CDR3: TGTGCCAGCAGCTTGATTAGCGGGGGGGTCTACAATGAGCAGTTCTTC. Looking up the rest from reference TRBV7-8 and TRBJ2-1 gives the full variable domain: GAGVSQSPRYKVAKRGQDVALRCDPISGHVSLFWYQQALGQGPEFLTYFQNEAQLDKSGLPSDRFFAERPEGSVSTLKIQRTQQEDSAVYLCASSLISGGVYNEQFFGPGTRLTVL.

The rearrangement uses TRBV4-1 and TRBJ1-2; maybe TRBD1 (5 bases). This CDR3 has 13 residues. CDR1 MGHRA and CDR2 YSYEKL come from the germline V gene. V shed 1 base and J shed 14 bases, with 17 bases lying between them. The CDR3 DNA follows: TGCGCCAGCAGCCAAGTTATTCTGGGACTCCTAACCTTC. Amino acid sequence: CASSQVILGLLTF.

This clone was picked up a small number of times. The chain links TRBV5-1 to TRBJ2-2, with 9 nucleotides matching TRBD2. There are 15 residues in the CDR3. Per germline, CDR1 SGHRS and CDR2 YFSETQ. J gave up 4 bases and V 7 bases, and 8 bases lay outside the gene matches. The CDR3 bases are TGCGCCAGCGGACCGGGACTAGCAGTCACCGGGGAGCTGTTTTTT. Protein product: CASGPGLAVTGELFF.

V and J are TRBV9 and TRBJ2-1, with 7 positions matching TRBD2. The V gene end was trimmed by 3 bases and the J gene end by 2 bases; junction bases not matched to a gene: 5. CDR1 and CDR2 (germline): SGDLS, YYNGEE. The length of the CDR3 is 15 residues. The CDR3 region has the DNA TGTGCCAGCAGCGGAGCGGGGAAGGCCTACAATGAGCAGTTCTTC. Translating gives CASSGAGKAYNEQFF.

The chain combines TRBV29-1 with TRBJ1-5; 7 bases match TRBD1. Germline V gives CDR1 SQVTM, CDR2 ANQGSEA. This CDR3 spans 12 amino acids. Unmatched junction bases numbered 3, after V lost 4 bases and J lost 6 bases. Here the CDR3 reads CSVGQGAQPQHF. The CDR3, as DNA: TGCAGCGTTGGACAGGGAGCTCAGCCCCAGCATTTT.

The J gene is TRBJ1-1, the V gene TRBV6-1, with a weak D call TRBD1 (5 bases). The CDR3 consists of 16 residues. V was trimmed by 2 bases and J by 1 base, leaving 14 bases between them. CDR1 and CDR2 from the germline V gene are MNHNS and SASEGT. Here the CDR3 reads CASSEMGGGPNTEAFF. The CDR3, as DNA: TGTGCCAGCAGTGAAATGGGGGGGGGTCCGAACACTGAAGCTTTCTTT.

This clone was counted between two and nine times. The chain links TRBV29-1 to TRBJ1-3; tentatively, D is TRBD1 (6 bases). This CDR3 comprises 13 residues. Between the trimmed V and J ends, which lost 7 bases and 2 bases, there was a span of 12 bases. Germline V gene data show CDR1 as SQVTM and CDR2 as ANQGSEA. CDR3 loop: CSASGAAGNTIYF. CDR3 in DNA: TGCAGCGCTTCAGGGGCAGCTGGAAACACCATATATTTT.

The rearrangement joins TRBV6-6 to TRBJ2-3; TRBD2 agrees at 12 bases. This CDR3 has 13 residues. Germline CDR1 is MNHNY and CDR2 is SVGAGI (reference sequence). The V gene end was trimmed by 8 bases and the J gene end by 6 bases; junction bases not matched to a gene: 3. This chain's CDR3 is CASGTSGRDTQYF. The CDR3 nucleotides read TGTGCCAGCGGGACTAGCGGGCGGGATACGCAGTATTTT.

The chain couples TRBV9 to TRBJ2-7, with 12 nucleotides matching TRBD1. The CDR3 runs to 17 residues. The trim removed 0 bases at V and 5 bases at J, leaving 9 bases unmatched. The V gene's germline CDR1 is SGDLS and CDR2 YYNGEE. The CDR3 protein is CASSVAAGTGGSDEQYF. The CDR3 DNA sequence: TGTGCCAGCAGCGTAGCGGCGGGGACAGGGGGCTCAGACGAGCAGTACTTC.

With regard to this clone: One junction end does not reproduce the germline sequence, and a read error may be involved. V gene TRBV7-9 combines with J gene TRBJ2-7; D perhaps matches TRBD2 (6 bases). CDR1 is SEHNR, CDR2 FQNEAQ, per germline (reference sequence). The CDR3 runs to 17 residues. The CDR3 reads CSSSSSDRLEPSYEQYF. The CDR3 DNA reads as TGTTCCAGCAGCTCATCTGACAGACTAGAACCCTCCTACGAGCAGTACTTC.